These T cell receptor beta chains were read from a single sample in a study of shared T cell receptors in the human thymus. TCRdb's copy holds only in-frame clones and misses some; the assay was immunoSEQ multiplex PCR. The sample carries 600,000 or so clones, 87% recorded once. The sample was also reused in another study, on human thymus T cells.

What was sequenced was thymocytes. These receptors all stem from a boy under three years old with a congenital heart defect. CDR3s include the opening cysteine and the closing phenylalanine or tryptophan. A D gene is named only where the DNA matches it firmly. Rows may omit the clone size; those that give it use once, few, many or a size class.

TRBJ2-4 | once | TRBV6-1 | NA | CASSEIPGIKNIQYF | TGTGCCAGCAGTGAAATTCCAGGGATAAAAAACATTCAGTACTTC
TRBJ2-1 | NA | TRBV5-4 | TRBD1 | CASSHEHEDRAANEQFF | TGTGCCAGCAGCCATGAACATGAAGACAGGGCGGCCAATGAGCAGTTCTTC
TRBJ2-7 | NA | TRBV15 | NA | CATSRDSQGCYEQYF | TGTGCCACCAGCAGAGATTCTCAGGGGTGTTACGAGCAGTACTTC
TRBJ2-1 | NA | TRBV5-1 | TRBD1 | CASSLGGFGTGGEQFF | TGCGCCAGCAGCTTGGGTGGGTTCGGGACAGGGGGCGAGCAGTTCTTC
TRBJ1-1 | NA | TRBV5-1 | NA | CASSSNRSQNTEAFF | TGCGCCAGCAGCTCAAACAGGAGCCAGAACACTGAAGCTTTCTTT
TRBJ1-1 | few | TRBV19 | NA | CASSNLMTANTEAFF | TGTGCCAGTAGTAACCTAATGACAGCGAACACTGAAGCTTTCTTT
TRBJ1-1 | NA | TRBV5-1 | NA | CASSLGGGVNTEAFF | TGCGCCAGCAGCTTGGGGGGGGGTGTTAACACTGAAGCTTTCTTT
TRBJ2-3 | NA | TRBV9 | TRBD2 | CASSVGGSRTDTQYF | TGTGCCAGCAGCGTCGGCGGGAGCAGAACAGATACGCAGTATTTT
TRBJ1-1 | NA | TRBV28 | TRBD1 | CASSSLTGFAAFF | TGTGCCAGCAGTTCTCTGACAGGGTTTGCGGCTTTCTTT
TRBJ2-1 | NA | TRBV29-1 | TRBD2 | CSVEAISGGAVNEQFF | TGCAGCGTTGAGGCTATAAGCGGGGGGGCGGTTAATGAGCAGTTCTTC
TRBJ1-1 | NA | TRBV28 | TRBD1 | CASSPTDRGVLNTEAFF | TGTGCCAGCAGTCCCACGGACAGGGGGGTTTTGAACACTGAAGCTTTCTTT
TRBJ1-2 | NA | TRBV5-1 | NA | CASGTGGGYTF | TGCGCCAGTGGTACCGGAGGTGGCTACACCTTC
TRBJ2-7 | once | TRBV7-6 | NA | CASSLGGKGDYEQYF | TGTGCCAGCAGCCTGGGCGGGAAGGGAGACTACGAGCAGTACTTC
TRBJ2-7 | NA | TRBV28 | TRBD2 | CASSQPSGAPYEQYF | TGTGCCAGCAGTCAGCCAAGCGGGGCGCCCTACGAGCAGTACTTC
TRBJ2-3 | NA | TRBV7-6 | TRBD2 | CASSLTGLAGGSTDTQYF | TGTGCCAGCAGCCTAACGGGACTAGCGGGAGGGAGCACAGATACGCAGTATTTT
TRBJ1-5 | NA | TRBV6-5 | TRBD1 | CASRGQPNSNQPQHF | TGTGCCAGCAGGGGACAGCCTAATAGCAATCAGCCCCAGCATTTT
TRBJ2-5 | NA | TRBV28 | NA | CASTQLWGRQETQYF | TGTGCCAGCACCCAATTATGGGGGAGGCAAGAGACCCAGTACTTC
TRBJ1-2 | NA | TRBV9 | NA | CASSVWPTGDNYGYTF | TGTGCCAGCAGCGTATGGCCGACAGGAGATAACTATGGCTACACCTTC
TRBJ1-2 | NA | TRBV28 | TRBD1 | CASSFYLGTGGDGYTF | TGTGCCAGCAGTTTTTATCTAGGGACAGGGGGAGATGGCTACACCTTC
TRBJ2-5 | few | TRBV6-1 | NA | CASRTVQETQYF | TGTGCCAGCAGGACAGTACAAGAGACCCAGTACTTC
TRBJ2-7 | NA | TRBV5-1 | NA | CASSPRDIVLGYEQYF | TGCGCCAGCAGCCCCCGGGACATAGTCCTTGGGTACGAGCAGTACTTC
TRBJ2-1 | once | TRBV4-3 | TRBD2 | CASSQEGAGEQNEQFF | TGCGCCAGCAGCCAAGAGGGAGCGGGAGAGCAGAATGAGCAGTTCTTC
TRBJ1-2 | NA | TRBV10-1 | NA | CASSAGHHYGYTF | TGCGCCAGCAGTGCGGGACACCACTATGGCTACACCTTC
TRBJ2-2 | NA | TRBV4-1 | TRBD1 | CASSQLGQGIPGELFF | TGCGCCAGCAGCCAATTGGGACAGGGAATACCCGGGGAGCTGTTTTTT
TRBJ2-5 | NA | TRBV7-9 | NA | CASSFGSGETQYF | TGTGCCAGCAGCTTTGGGTCAGGCGAGACCCAGTACTTC
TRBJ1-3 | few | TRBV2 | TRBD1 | CASSVGTGFSGNTIYF | TGTGCCAGCAGTGTGGGGACAGGGTTCTCTGGAAACACCATATATTTT
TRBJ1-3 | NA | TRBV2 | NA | CASLGPHSGNTIYF | TGTGCCTCCCTGGGGCCTCACTCTGGAAACACCATATATTTT
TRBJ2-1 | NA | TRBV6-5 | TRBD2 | CASSYSGGLYNEQFF | TGTGCCAGCAGTTACAGCGGGGGGCTCTACAATGAGCAGTTCTTC
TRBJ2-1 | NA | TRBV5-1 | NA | CASSHKTANSYNEQFF | TGCGCCAGCAGCCATAAGACTGCCAACTCCTACAATGAGCAGTTCTTC
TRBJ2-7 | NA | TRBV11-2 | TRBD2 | CASSSLAGNLYEQYF | TGTGCCAGCAGCTCCCTAGCGGGGAACCTCTACGAGCAGTACTTC
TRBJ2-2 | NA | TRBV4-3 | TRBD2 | CASSQGSSGVYTGELFF | TGCGCCAGCAGCCAAGGGTCAAGCGGGGTTTACACCGGGGAGCTGTTTTTT
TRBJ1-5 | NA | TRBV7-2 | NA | CASSLGGYEGGNQPQHF | TGTGCCAGCAGCTTAGGAGGCTACGAGGGGGGCAATCAGCCCCAGCATTTT
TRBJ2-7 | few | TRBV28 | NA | CASSSGQREQYF | TGTGCCAGCAGTTCCGGACAGCGCGAGCAGTACTTC
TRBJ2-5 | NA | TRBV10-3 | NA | CAMSRGRRETQYF | TGTGCCATGTCCCGGGGTCGGCGGGAGACCCAGTACTTC
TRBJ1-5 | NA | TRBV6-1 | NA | CASRSGSNQPQHF | TGTGCCAGCAGGTCAGGTAGCAATCAGCCCCAGCATTTT
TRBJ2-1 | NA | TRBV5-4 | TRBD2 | CASSFRTSGDDNEQFF | TGTGCCAGCAGCTTCAGGACTAGCGGGGACGACAATGAGCAGTTCTTC
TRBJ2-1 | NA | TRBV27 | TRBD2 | CASIIRGDRGDEQFF | TGTGCCAGCATCATCCGGGGGGACCGTGGGGATGAGCAGTTCTTC
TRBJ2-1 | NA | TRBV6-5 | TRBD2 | CASSYRGGPLNEQFF | TGTGCCAGCAGTTACCGGGGGGGCCCGCTCAATGAGCAGTTCTTC
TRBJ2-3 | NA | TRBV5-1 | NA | CASSPLPNRATTDTQYF | TGCGCCAGCAGCCCGCTCCCTAACAGGGCCACCACAGATACGCAGTATTTT
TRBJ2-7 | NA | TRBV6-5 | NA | CASSFGLDRTYEQYF | TGTGCCAGCAGTTTTGGCCTCGACAGAACCTACGAGCAGTACTTC
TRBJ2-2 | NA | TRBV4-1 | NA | CARGPANTGELFF | TGCGCCCGAGGGCCCGCGAACACCGGGGAGCTGTTTTTT
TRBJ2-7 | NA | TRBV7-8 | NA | CASSSPHRGEGHEQYF | TGTGCCAGCAGCTCTCCGCACAGGGGGGAGGGGCACGAGCAGTACTTC